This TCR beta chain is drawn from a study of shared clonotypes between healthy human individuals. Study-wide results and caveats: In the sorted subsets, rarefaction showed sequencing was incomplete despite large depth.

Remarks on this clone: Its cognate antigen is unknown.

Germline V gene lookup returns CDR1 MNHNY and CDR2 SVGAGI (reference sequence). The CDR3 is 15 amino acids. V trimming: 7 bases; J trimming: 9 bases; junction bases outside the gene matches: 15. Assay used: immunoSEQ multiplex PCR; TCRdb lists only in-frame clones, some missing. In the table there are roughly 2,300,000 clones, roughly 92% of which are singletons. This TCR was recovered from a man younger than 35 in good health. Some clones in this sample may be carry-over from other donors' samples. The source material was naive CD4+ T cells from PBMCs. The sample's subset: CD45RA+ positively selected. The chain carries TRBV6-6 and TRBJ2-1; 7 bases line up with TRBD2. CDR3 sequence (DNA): TGTGCCAGCAACCCTCGAGCTAGCGGCTGGAGTGAGCAGTTCTTC. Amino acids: CASNPRASGWSEQFF.